The rows below give T cell receptor beta chains drawn from one sample of a study of T cell responses to AZD1222 COVID-19 vaccine. Profiling relied on immunoSEQ multiplex PCR, and the TCRdb table lists in-frame clones only, not all of them. The profile covers some 160,000 clones, with 90% to 95% appearing a single time and 0.7% to 0.9% taken by the ten largest. The specimen was peripheral blood, collected on day 0 of AZD1222 vaccination. Source of these receptors: an adult in good health. Both conserved end residues are trimmed from each CDR3. Fields, in order: J gene, D gene, V gene, CDR3 length, clone size, CDR3 protein. The D gene is left open where the match is weak. Clone size is given for some rows only: seen once, a few or many times, or a class if the clone is expanded.

>TRBJ1-2|-|TRBV29-1|9|-
SVWAYYGYT
>TRBJ1-3|-|TRBV9|13|once
ASSVGGTSGNTIY
>TRBJ1-1|-|TRBV30|11|-
AWSVSRNTEAF
>TRBJ1-5|TRBD1|TRBV6-1|12|-
ASSEAQGGQPQH
>TRBJ1-6|-|TRBV27|11|-
ASRGPHNSPLH
>TRBJ1-1|TRBD1|TRBV2|11|-
ASQGQGLSEAF
>TRBJ2-7|-|TRBV7-9|12|-
ASSLAAREGEQY
>TRBJ1-2|TRBD1|TRBV5-5|13|-
ASSESGTGNYGYT
>TRBJ2-5|-|TRBV2|13|-
ASRRPGTHQETQY
>TRBJ2-5|-|TRBV19|14|-
ASSIEVGAQEETQY
>TRBJ2-1|-|TRBV6-1|13|-
ASSEAGGSYNEQF
>TRBJ2-5|-|TRBV5-1|12|-
ASSLSPNQETQY
>TRBJ1-4|TRBD1|TRBV18|13|-
ASSPPGQMNEKLF
>TRBJ2-2|-|TRBV5-1|12|-
ASSALRATGELF
>TRBJ1-5|TRBD1|TRBV10-2|14|-
ASSEGQGPYNQPQH
>TRBJ2-2|-|TRBV11-3|13|-
ASRLSPPSTGELF
>TRBJ1-5|-|TRBV2|13|-
ASSLRGYSNQPQH
>TRBJ1-5|-|TRBV6-5|11|-
ASSYTGGQPQH
>TRBJ1-4|TRBD1|TRBV4-3|14|-
ASSQDQTGSREKLF
>TRBJ2-5|TRBD2|TRBV2|10|-
ASRLAVETQY
>TRBJ1-1|-|TRBV20-1|8|-
SAKNRVAF
>TRBJ2-1|TRBD1|TRBV7-2|13|-
ASSLGTGSYNEQF
>TRBJ2-2|-|TRBV25-1|14|once
ASSGVGQGNTGELF
>TRBJ1-6|-|TRBV5-6|13|-
ASSPGGSEDSPLH
>TRBJ1-4|-|TRBV12-3/TRBV12-4|10|-
ASSNAGTFLF
>TRBJ1-6|-|TRBV6-5|13|-
ASSSDPALNSPLH
>TRBJ1-5|-|TRBV28|16|-
ASTPASDKDNSNQPQH
>TRBJ2-1|-|TRBV15|10|-
ATSREGQEQF
>TRBJ1-1|-|TRBV18|12|-
ASSSGVGITEAF
>TRBJ1-1|TRBD1|TRBV7-2|13|-
ASSSRTGGGTEAF
>TRBJ2-3|TRBD2|TRBV27|17|-
ASSLSLAGGPRHTDTQY
>TRBJ1-5|-|TRBV19|12|-
ASSIYSPNQPQH
>TRBJ1-5|-|TRBV27|10|-
ASSSQGQPQH
>TRBJ1-2|-|TRBV7-9|13|-
ASSLGVQLEYGYT
>TRBJ1-2|TRBD1|TRBV10-2|12|-
ASRGTGRGYGYT
>TRBJ2-4|-|TRBV19|14|-
ASSNDLRLAKNIQY
>TRBJ1-1|TRBD1|TRBV6-2/TRBV6-3|15|once
ASSSHRGRSMNTEAF
>TRBJ1-1|-|TRBV28|10|-
ASSLVTTEAF
>TRBJ1-2|-|TRBV3-1/TRBV3-2|12|once
ASSQAPGDHGYT
>TRBJ1-2|-|TRBV5-8|13|-
ASSLRNSYNYGYT
>TRBJ1-1|TRBD1|TRBV20-1|12|-
SASQWDRGTEAF
>TRBJ1-1|TRBD1|TRBV7-9|13|once
ASSLGQGGNTEAF
>TRBJ2-1|-|TRBV3-1/TRBV3-2|9|-
ASGGNHEQF
>TRBJ2-4|-|TRBV4-1|16|-
ASSQDDLLSGNKNIQY
>TRBJ1-4|-|TRBV15|12|once
ATSIRSGNEKLF
>TRBJ2-2|-|TRBV4-1|11|-
ASSPYETGELF
>TRBJ2-2|-|TRBV6-2/TRBV6-3|13|few
ASSYIPTGIGELF
>TRBJ1-5|-|TRBV11-3|11|-
ASSLEEGQPQH
>TRBJ1-1|-|TRBV15|15|-
ATSRESWGDMNTEAF
>TRBJ2-2|TRBD1|TRBV6-2/TRBV6-3|14|-
ASSYLRQGSTGELF
>TRBJ1-2|TRBD1|TRBV11-3|11|-
ASRSGQGSGYT
>TRBJ2-3|TRBD1|TRBV18|13|-
ASSPGDRVTDTQY